This TCR beta chain was found in a study of T cell repertoires in aging, cancer and after chemotherapy. In the study overall: Over several months to years, re-sampled healthy donor repertoires clearly shared clones. General study points: Loss of evenness, beyond lost richness, contributed to age-related TCR diversity decline in cancer patients. Rebound thymic output was suggested by rising median generation probability during chemotherapy in each cancer cohort. Age-matched healthy donors had significantly more diverse, less clonal blood TCR repertoires than untreated cancer patients.

A mixed TRB-A/B primer pool amplified rearranged TRB by multiplex touch-down PCR. A single record per CDR3 protein comes from TCRdb applying MiXCR to the multiplex PCR reads. Among about 9,200 distinct CDR3 sequences listed, roughly 39% were seen once. Notes on this clonotype: Its antigen remains unknown.

Trimming shortened V by 0 bases and J by 5 bases, and 17 bases separated the two germline ends. CDR3 length: 16 residues. Germline CDR1 is SGHNT and CDR2 is YYREEE (reference sequence). The template was genomic DNA from peripheral blood, not RNA. Source material: blood. The sequence derives from a human donor in good health. The chain recombines TRBV5-4 with TRBJ2-5; D remains unclear. The CDR3 DNA sequence: TGTGCCAGCAGCTTGGATCCAGGCCCCGGGTTGGAGACCCAGTACTTC. Translating gives CASSLDPGPGLETQYF.